This TCR beta chain is drawn from a study of cytomegalovirus exposure and HLA in healthy donors. Across the study: There were 85 million or so unique TCRs (from HLA-typed donors) in an early data release. Study-wide results and caveats: Later on, an analysis tied under 20,000 TCR beta sequences to HLA alleles at 0.05 false discovery rate.

PCR involved 60 Vbeta and 13 Jbeta primers. TCRdb's table, derived via immunoSEQ multiplex PCR, lists solely in-frame clones and lacks some. In the table there are about 150,000 clones, about two thirds of which are singletons. As regards this clone: As yet, its antigen is unknown.

This CDR3 contains 13 residues. The germline gives CDR1 SQVTM, CDR2 ANQGSEA. Deletions cut 3 bases from V and 10 bases from J, with 16 bases between. This sequence originates from a man aged 60 to 75 in good health and CMV-seronegative. This chain uses TRBV29-1 with TRBJ2-1, with unresolved D. The source material was PBMCs. The chain's CDR3 is CSVERQRSWEQFF. Here the CDR3 DNA reads TGCAGCGTTGAGCGGCAGAGGTCATGGGAGCAGTTCTTC.